This T cell receptor (beta chain) appears in the sequencing data of a study of blood T cell repertoires in COVID-19. Study-level information: COVID-19 samples, acute and convalescent, were from the United States, Italy and Spain. Sources were T cells, B-cell-depleted T cells, or PBMCs; the material itself was cDNA or gDNA.

This clone was seen only once. Source study methods: From reference gene primer amplification, estimates of nucleated cell counts were derived. Data came from immunoSEQ multiplex PCR; TCRdb stores just in-frame clones and leaves some out. V and J calls plus clone size are reproduced from that table; the DNA served to infer D and trimming. The top ten hold more than 5% of the sample, which has about 120,000 clones, over 70% seen once. The V gene's germline CDR1 is LGHNA and CDR2 YNFKEQ. The CDR3 loop spans 16 amino acids. V was pared by 4 bases and J by 0 bases, with 10 bases between. What was sequenced was peripheral blood. This sequence joins TRBV4-2 and TRBJ1-6, with D possibly matching TRBD1 (5 bases). The receptor's source is an elderly man with active or convalescent COVID-19. CDR3 region: CASSPGGSSYNSPLHF. CDR3 bases: TGTGCCAGCAGCCCGGGGGGAAGCTCCTATAATTCACCCCTCCACTTT.